This T cell receptor (beta chain) is drawn from a study of vaccination effects on CD4 cells after COVID-19. Study summary: Samples gathered post-vaccine arrived a median of 72 days past the second dose.

Of note for this clone: Its antigen is as yet unknown.

Having been cultured for about ten days, the cells underwent CD4+ T cell isolation. As their vaccination, participants received two doses of either BNT162b2 or mRNA-1273. This CDR3 has 11 residues. CDR1 and CDR2 (germline): SGHRS, YFSETQ. V was shortened by 4 bases and J by 5 bases, with 5 bases between the two germline ends. Repertoires were generated with immunoSEQ multiplex PCR, while TCRdb's copy carries only in-frame clones and drops some. Among about 40,000 clones listed, about 63% were seen once. This chain links TRBV5-1 with TRBJ2-3, with unresolved D. The TCR originated in a human donor who received a COVID-19 vaccine. Source: CD4+ T cells from PBMCs cultured without peptide, taken after COVID-19 vaccination. The CDR3 DNA reads TGCGCCAGCAGCACGGGAGATACGCAGTATTTT. It yields the protein CASSTGDTQYF.